This is a list of T cell receptor beta chains from one sample in a study of Graves' ophthalmopathy and Graves' hyperthyroidism. Each CDR3 protein gets one entry after TCRdb re-called the multiplex PCR reads with MiXCR. The sample has almost 750,000 distinct CDR3 sequences; roughly 40% are singletons. Material: peripheral blood. The receptors come from an adult man with Graves' ophthalmopathy. CDR3s include the opening cysteine and the closing phenylalanine or tryptophan. Fields, in order: D gene, clone size, V gene, J gene, CDR3 protein, CDR3 DNA. D genes are given only for firm matches. The size field is filled for only some rows; it gives once, few, many or a size class.

d_gene: NA
abundance: many
v_gene: TRBV2
j_gene: TRBJ2-7
CDR3aa: CASTPGTYEQYF
CDR3nt: TGTGCCAGCACTCCAGGAACCTACGAGCAGTACTTC

d_gene: NA
abundance: NA
v_gene: TRBV10-3
j_gene: TRBJ2-3
CDR3aa: CAISDSDYLTDTQYF
CDR3nt: TGTGCCATCAGTGACTCGGACTACCTCACAGATACGCAGTATTTT

d_gene: TRBD1
abundance: few
v_gene: TRBV7-9
j_gene: TRBJ2-7
CDR3aa: CASSLSWRYDRAYEQYF
CDR3nt: TGTGCCAGCAGCTTATCCTGGCGGTATGACAGGGCCTACGAGCAGTACTTC

d_gene: NA
abundance: NA
v_gene: TRBV28
j_gene: TRBJ1-5
CDR3aa: CASSLTGVGTILQPQHF
CDR3nt: TGTGCCAGCAGTTTAACTGGGGTCGGGACAATACTACAGCCCCAGCATTTT

d_gene: TRBD1
abundance: NA
v_gene: TRBV11-3
j_gene: TRBJ2-7
CDR3aa: CASSLDRDPYEQYF
CDR3nt: TGTGCCAGCAGCCTGGACAGGGACCCCTACGAGCAGTACTTC

d_gene: NA
abundance: NA
v_gene: TRBV25-1
j_gene: TRBJ1-6
CDR3aa: CASLVPWTALDNSPLHF
CDR3nt: TGTGCCAGCTTAGTGCCCTGGACAGCCCTAGACAATTCACCCCTCCACTTT

d_gene: TRBD1
abundance: NA
v_gene: TRBV7-9
j_gene: TRBJ2-2
CDR3aa: CASSPDRGTGELFF
CDR3nt: TGTGCCAGCAGCCCGGACAGGGGGACCGGGGAGCTGTTTTTT

d_gene: NA
abundance: NA
v_gene: TRBV25-1
j_gene: TRBJ2-2
CDR3aa: CASSIILGSTGELFF
CDR3nt: TGTGCCAGTAGTATTATTCTGGGAAGCACCGGGGAGCTGTTTTTT

d_gene: NA
abundance: few
v_gene: TRBV6-1
j_gene: TRBJ2-6
CDR3aa: CASSVLPNPGANVLTF
CDR3nt: TGTGCCAGCAGTGTGCTCCCGAACCCTGGGGCCAACGTCCTGACTTTC

d_gene: TRBD1
abundance: NA
v_gene: TRBV2
j_gene: TRBJ2-7
CDR3aa: CASTLDRGRYEQYF
CDR3nt: TGTGCCAGCACCCTGGACAGGGGGCGATACGAGCAGTACTTC

d_gene: NA
abundance: many
v_gene: TRBV7-2
j_gene: TRBJ2-5
CDR3aa: CASSLAALGETQYF
CDR3nt: TGTGCCAGCAGCTTAGCAGCCCTCGGTGAGACCCAGTACTTC

d_gene: TRBD1
abundance: NA
v_gene: TRBV24-1
j_gene: TRBJ1-5
CDR3aa: CATSDPDRDTGEQPQHF
CDR3nt: TGTGCCACCAGTGATCCCGACAGGGACACCGGGGAGCAGCCCCAGCATTTT

d_gene: TRBD1
abundance: NA
v_gene: TRBV29-1
j_gene: TRBJ1-6
CDR3aa: CSVGGQGRDNSPLHF
CDR3nt: TGCAGCGTTGGCGGACAGGGGAGGGATAATTCACCCCTCCACTTT

d_gene: NA
abundance: once
v_gene: TRBV29-1
j_gene: TRBJ1-2
CDR3aa: CSVGLGYGYTF
CDR3nt: TGCAGCGTAGGTTTAGGCTATGGCTACACCTTC

d_gene: NA
abundance: few
v_gene: TRBV7-6
j_gene: TRBJ1-2
CDR3aa: CASSPQDWTNYGYTF
CDR3nt: TGTGCCAGCAGCCCCCAGGACTGGACTAACTATGGCTACACCTTC

d_gene: NA
abundance: few
v_gene: TRBV14
j_gene: TRBJ2-7
CDR3aa: CASSQFRRGGYEQYF
CDR3nt: TGTGCCAGCAGCCAGTTTCGGCGCGGCGGTTACGAGCAGTACTTC

d_gene: NA
abundance: many
v_gene: TRBV10-3
j_gene: TRBJ1-1
CDR3aa: CAIKPTGDTEAFF
CDR3nt: TGTGCCATCAAACCTACGGGGGACACTGAAGCTTTCTTT

d_gene: NA
abundance: many
v_gene: TRBV12-3/TRBV12-4
j_gene: TRBJ1-5
CDR3aa: CASSLGAGGQPQHF
CDR3nt: TGTGCCAGCAGTTTAGGGGCAGGCGGGCAGCCCCAGCATTTT

d_gene: TRBD1
abundance: once
v_gene: TRBV20-1
j_gene: TRBJ2-7
CDR3aa: CSATGGQGREQYF
CDR3nt: TGCAGTGCTACAGGGGGACAGGGGAGAGAGCAGTACTTC

d_gene: NA
abundance: NA
v_gene: TRBV25-1
j_gene: TRBJ2-2
CDR3aa: CASKVSGGGTGELFF
CDR3nt: TGTGCCAGCAAGGTTAGCGGAGGAGGCACCGGGGAGCTGTTTTTT

d_gene: NA
abundance: NA
v_gene: TRBV29-1
j_gene: TRBJ2-7
CDR3aa: CTVLAGASSYEQYF
CDR3nt: TGCACCGTTTTGGCGGGGGCCAGCTCCTACGAGCAGTACTTC

d_gene: NA
abundance: few
v_gene: TRBV20-1
j_gene: TRBJ1-1
CDR3aa: CSARTHSQPIGTEAFF
CDR3nt: TGCAGTGCTAGAACCCACAGCCAACCCATCGGGACTGAAGCTTTCTTT

d_gene: NA
abundance: many
v_gene: TRBV10-1
j_gene: TRBJ2-7
CDR3aa: CASSEYEGVYEQYF
CDR3nt: TGCGCCAGCAGTGAGTACGAGGGAGTCTACGAGCAGTACTTC

d_gene: TRBD1
abundance: few
v_gene: TRBV20-1
j_gene: TRBJ1-1
CDR3aa: CSAGGTAAVAEAFF
CDR3nt: TGCAGTGCGGGGGGGACAGCCGCTGTGGCTGAAGCTTTCTTT

d_gene: NA
abundance: few
v_gene: TRBV20-1
j_gene: TRBJ1-5
CDR3aa: CSARGTVGSNQPQHF
CDR3nt: TGCAGTGCTAGGGGCACAGTGGGTAGCAATCAGCCCCAGCATTTT

d_gene: TRBD1
abundance: NA
v_gene: TRBV20-1
j_gene: TRBJ1-2
CDR3aa: CSAIGTGRANYGYTF
CDR3nt: TGCAGTGCCATCGGGACAGGCCGAGCTAACTATGGCTACACCTTC

d_gene: NA
abundance: few
v_gene: TRBV7-9
j_gene: TRBJ2-7
CDR3aa: CASSLETGMPYGQYF
CDR3nt: TGTGCCAGCAGCTTAGAGACAGGCATGCCCTACGGGCAGTACTTC

d_gene: NA
abundance: many
v_gene: TRBV18
j_gene: TRBJ1-1
CDR3aa: CASSRGRSAFF
CDR3nt: TGTGCCAGCTCACGGGGACGGTCAGCTTTCTTT

d_gene: NA
abundance: many
v_gene: TRBV15
j_gene: TRBJ1-5
CDR3aa: CATSRVRTEWNQPQHF
CDR3nt: TGTGCCACCAGCAGAGTGAGGACGGAATGGAATCAGCCCCAGCATTTT

d_gene: NA
abundance: NA
v_gene: TRBV9
j_gene: TRBJ1-2
CDR3aa: CASSPNDPEGYTF
CDR3nt: TGTGCCAGCTCACCAAACGATCCGGAGGGCTACACCTTC

d_gene: TRBD2
abundance: NA
v_gene: TRBV7-3
j_gene: TRBJ2-2
CDR3aa: CASTPEEVAGDPGELFF
CDR3nt: TGTGCCAGCACCCCTGAGGAGGTAGCGGGAGACCCCGGGGAGCTGTTTTTT

d_gene: TRBD2
abundance: NA
v_gene: TRBV25-1
j_gene: TRBJ2-2
CDR3aa: CASSQESGGGELFF
CDR3nt: TGCGCCAGCAGCCAAGAGTCGGGAGGCGGGGAGCTGTTTTTT

d_gene: NA
abundance: NA
v_gene: TRBV20-1
j_gene: TRBJ1-2
CDR3aa: CSAPTPSNYGYTF
CDR3nt: TGCAGTGCCCCGACACCTTCTAACTATGGCTACACCTTC

d_gene: TRBD1
abundance: few
v_gene: TRBV20-1
j_gene: TRBJ1-2
CDR3aa: CSARDWGTGANGYTF
CDR3nt: TGCAGTGCTAGAGATTGGGGGACAGGGGCAAATGGCTACACCTTC

d_gene: TRBD1
abundance: many
v_gene: TRBV29-1
j_gene: TRBJ1-1
CDR3aa: CSVQGTGLAFF
CDR3nt: TGCAGCGTACAAGGGACAGGGTTAGCTTTCTTT

d_gene: NA
abundance: NA
v_gene: TRBV2
j_gene: TRBJ1-6
CDR3aa: CATRRLQGPNSPLHF
CDR3nt: TGTGCCACCAGACGCCTACAGGGTCCAAATTCACCCCTCCACTTT

d_gene: NA
abundance: once
v_gene: TRBV7-9
j_gene: TRBJ1-2
CDR3aa: CASSEDPQYGHTF
CDR3nt: TGTGCCAGCAGTGAAGATCCCCAGTATGGCCACACCTTC

d_gene: NA
abundance: NA
v_gene: TRBV28
j_gene: TRBJ1-1
CDR3aa: CASSSPGTQNTEAFF
CDR3nt: TGTGCCAGCAGTTCCCCGGGGACACAGAACACTGAAGCTTTCTTT

d_gene: NA
abundance: many
v_gene: TRBV20-1
j_gene: TRBJ1-2
CDR3aa: CSARDVGQLNYGYTF
CDR3nt: TGCAGTGCTAGAGATGTTGGACAGCTTAACTATGGCTACACCTTC

d_gene: NA
abundance: many
v_gene: TRBV7-9
j_gene: TRBJ1-1
CDR3aa: CASSLFPEAFF
CDR3nt: TGTGCCAGCAGCTTATTTCCTGAAGCTTTCTTT

d_gene: NA
abundance: NA
v_gene: TRBV10-3
j_gene: TRBJ2-5
CDR3aa: CAISGDIETQYF
CDR3nt: TGTGCCATCAGTGGGGACATCGAGACCCAGTACTTC

d_gene: NA
abundance: few
v_gene: TRBV7-2
j_gene: TRBJ1-1
CDR3aa: CASSFLGGSTEAFF
CDR3nt: TGTGCCAGCAGCTTCTTAGGGGGAAGCACTGAAGCTTTCTTT